These 20 T cell receptor beta chains were sequenced from one sample in a study of a mutant IDH1 vaccine in newly diagnosed glioma. TCRdb's table, derived via immunoSEQ multiplex PCR, lists solely in-frame clones and lacks some. Here the sample spans about 68,000 clones, less than 90% being singletons. Stated time point: week 35, safety follow-up. Doses of 300 ug of mutant IDH1 20-mer peptide were given with topical imiquimod. Their cognate antigens are unknown. The specimen was PBMCs, collected from a glioma patient whose treatment included an IDH1 peptide vaccine. These receptors all stem from a man aged 18 to 29 with glioma.

This chain uses TRBV2 with TRBJ1-1, with D tentatively TRBD1 (5 bases). The CDR3 totals 13 residues. Germline-derived CDR1 and CDR2 are SNHLY and FYNNEI. V dropped 1 base and J dropped 7 bases, with 10 bases sitting between them. CDR3 coding DNA: TGTGCCAGCAGTGAAGACCGGGACCGTGAAGCTTTCTTT. Its translation is CASSEDRDREAFF.

Only one count was recorded for this clone. The chain recombines TRBV18 with TRBJ1-4; D perhaps matches TRBD1 (6 bases). Per germline, CDR1 KGHSH and CDR2 LQKENI. The CDR3 is made up of 14 amino acids. The V end was cut by 3 bases, the J end by 7 bases, with 12 bases between. CDR3 in DNA: TGTGCCAGCTCACCGCGGGGGGCGCGTGAAAAACTGTTTTTT. Residues: CASSPRGAREKLFF.

The rearrangement uses TRBV2 and TRBJ2-2; no definite D call. The germline gives CDR1 SNHLY, CDR2 FYNNEI. V gave up 1 base and J gave up 4 bases, with 4 bases separating them. The CDR3 runs to 13 residues. The CDR3 region has the DNA TGTGCCAGCAGTGAAGACTTCACCGGGGAGCTGTTTTTT. The encoded protein is CASSEDFTGELFF.

The chain couples TRBV7-9 to TRBJ1-5; D not certain. The CDR3 runs to 13 residues. Trimming pared 1 base from V and 5 bases from J, leaving 6 bases between. The V gene's germline CDR1 is SEHNR and CDR2 FQNEAQ (reference sequence). CDR3 protein: CASSLDWDQPQHF. The CDR3 nucleotides are TGTGCCAGCAGCTTAGACTGGGATCAGCCCCAGCATTTT. Full variable domain (remainder filled in from reference TRBV7-9 and TRBJ1-5): DTGVSQNPRHKITKRGQNVTFRCDPISEHNRLYWYRQTLGQGPEFLTYFQNEAQLEKSRLLSDRFSAERPKGSFSTLEIQRTEQGDSAMYLCASSLDWDQPQHFGDGTRLSIL.

V and J are TRBV11-2 and TRBJ1-4; 9 bases line up with TRBD1. The CDR3 spans 17 residues. Germline assignment: CDR1 SGHAT and CDR2 FQNNGV. Unmatched junction bases numbered 14, after V lost 5 bases and J lost 7 bases. The CDR3 region is CASSMGTGKRVGEKLFF. CDR3 in DNA: TGTGCCAGCAGCATGGGGACAGGGAAAAGGGTGGGTGAAAAACTGTTTTTT.

The V gene is TRBV6-5, the J gene TRBJ2-1; 10 positions match TRBD1. The CDR3 is 16 amino acids. CDR1 is MNHEY, CDR2 SVGAGI, per germline. Trimming removed 1 base from V and 7 bases from J; junction bases left unmatched: 7. CDR3 loop: CASSYFSGTGVNEQFF. The CDR3 DNA follows: TGTGCCAGCAGTTACTTTTCCGGGACAGGGGTTAATGAGCAGTTCTTC.

V is TRBV28 and J is TRBJ2-7; D remains ambiguous. The CDR3 is made up of 13 amino acids. V was pared by 7 bases and J by 5 bases, with 15 bases between. CDR1 is MDHEN and CDR2 is SYDVKM in the germline V gene. The CDR3 region is CASTDLSAHEQYF. Written as DNA, the CDR3 is TGTGCCAGCACCGACCTGTCCGCTCACGAGCAGTACTTC.

V is TRBV11-2 and J is TRBJ2-7; a possible D gene is TRBD1 (5 bases). V lost 3 bases and J 4 bases, leaving 10 bases between the germline ends. There are 13 residues in the CDR3. The germline V gene has CDR1 SGHAT and CDR2 FQNNGV. CDR3 sequence (DNA): TGTGCCAGCAGCTTCGCAGGGCCGTACGAGCAGTACTTC. It yields the protein CASSFAGPYEQYF.

The chain is built from TRBV5-4 and TRBJ2-7; D possibly corresponds to TRBD2 (6 bases). The V and J ends lost 0 bases and 2 bases respectively, with 12 bases between them. CDR3 length equals 15 residues. Germline CDR1 is SGHNT and CDR2 is YYREEE (reference sequence). CDR3 in DNA: TGTGCCAGCAGCTTGGGGTCGGGAGCCCCCTACGAGCAGTACTTC. This sequence encodes CASSLGSGAPYEQYF.

The chain recombines TRBV4-2 with TRBJ2-2; D is perhaps TRBD1 (5 bases). This CDR3 has 15 amino acids. From germline, CDR1 is LGHNA and CDR2 YNFKEQ. V was shortened by 3 bases and J by 0 bases, with 8 bases between the two germline ends. The CDR3 region is CASSQGRANTGELFF. The CDR3 DNA sequence: TGTGCCAGCAGCCAGGGCAGGGCGAACACCGGGGAGCTGTTTTTT.

The chain carries TRBV13 and TRBJ1-1; no definite D call. V lost 5 bases and J lost 2, with 21 bases in between. Germline CDR1 and CDR2: PRHDT and FYEKMQ (reference sequence). The CDR3 has 17 residues. The CDR3 DNA sequence: TGTGCCAGCAGCCCCCGTTGGGATGACCCAGCCAACACTGAAGCTTTCTTT. Protein sequence: CASSPRWDDPANTEAFF.

The chain joins TRBV19 to TRBJ2-5; the match to TRBD2 covers 7 bases. This CDR3 comprises 14 residues. Germline V gives CDR1 LNHDA, CDR2 SQIVND (reference sequence). V lost 5 bases to trimming and J lost 3 bases; unmatched junction nucleotides: 6. The CDR3 here is CASSPRDYEETQYF. CDR3 bases: TGTGCCAGTAGTCCCCGGGACTACGAAGAGACCCAGTACTTC.

The chain carries TRBV6-5 and TRBJ2-6, with a weak D call TRBD1 (5 bases). The CDR3 has 15 amino acids. The V end was cut by 2 bases, the J end by 0 bases, with 5 bases between. Germline V gene data show CDR1 as MNHEY and CDR2 as SVGAGI. This CDR3 is CASSYRGSGANVLTF. The DNA for the CDR3 is TGTGCCAGCAGTTACAGGGGCTCTGGGGCCAACGTCCTGACTTTC.

The chain employs TRBV12-5 and TRBJ2-7; the match to TRBD1 covers 9 bases. CDR1 is LGHNT, CDR2 FRNRAP, per germline. The CDR3 is 17 amino acids. J lost 0 bases, V lost 0 bases, and 6 bases had no gene match. The CDR3: CASGLVRDRVSSYEQYF. CDR3 bases: TGTGCTAGTGGTTTGGTAAGGGACAGGGTGAGCTCCTACGAGCAGTACTTC.

There are a few counts of this clone. The V gene is TRBV7-2, the J gene TRBJ1-1; possible D gene TRBD1, 5 bases. V shed 7 bases and J shed 4 bases, with 16 bases lying between them. The CDR3 contains 14 residues. Germline V lookup: CDR1 SGHTA, CDR2 FQGNSA. The CDR3 DNA reads TGTGCCAGCATCCTGGGGGGGGAAACCACTGAAGCTTTCTTT. It yields the protein CASILGGETTEAFF.

The V and J genes are TRBV20-1 and TRBJ2-7; D remains ambiguous. Between the trimmed V and J ends, which lost 5 bases and 0 bases, there was a span of 5 bases. Germline V CDR1 and CDR2: DFQATT, SNEGSKA (reference sequence). The CDR3 runs 11 residues. The CDR3 DNA follows: TGCAGTGCTGGAAGCTCCTACGAGCAGTACTTC. The encoded protein is CSAGSSYEQYF.

This clone was detected only once. The V gene is TRBV14, the J gene TRBJ2-7, with D maybe TRBD2 (6 bases). V was cut by 1 base and J by 5 bases, with 15 bases left in between. The CDR3 has 15 residues. Germline V gene sequence: CDR1 SGHDN, CDR2 FVKESK. The CDR3, as DNA: TGTGCCAGCAGCCAAGGTCGGGGGACCCCTAACGAGCAGTACTTC. It translates to CASSQGRGTPNEQYF.

By its share, this clone is medium-sized. This sequence joins TRBV11-3 and TRBJ2-1, with 10 nucleotides matching TRBD2. This CDR3 spans 17 amino acids. Germline V CDR1 and CDR2: SGHNT, YENEEA. J was trimmed by 4 bases and V by 5 bases; bases with no gene match: 11. The CDR3 nucleotides read TGTGCCAGCAGCCTCGACGAGCGGGAGGGCCTTTACAATGAGCAGTTCTTC. Translation: CASSLDEREGLYNEQFF.

The chain has TRBV19 and TRBJ2-7; 8 bases are shared with TRBD1. This CDR3 has 12 amino acids. CDR1 and CDR2 from the germline V gene are LNHDA and SQIVND (reference sequence). Trimming cost V 11 bases and J 3 bases; bases outside gene matches: 6. The CDR3 nucleotides read TGTGCCGCCGGACAGGGCCTCTACGAGCAGTACTTC. Its translation: CAAGQGLYEQYF. The whole variable domain, remainder taken from reference TRBV19 and TRBJ2-7, is DGGITQSPKYLFRKEGQNVTLSCEQNLNHDAMYWYRQDPGQGLRLIYYSQIVNDFQKGDIAEGYSVSREKKESFPLTVTSAQKNPTAFYLCAAGQGLYEQYFGPGTRLTVT.

This chain joins TRBV30 and TRBJ1-2; D remains ambiguous. In germline, CDR1 is GTSNPN, CDR2 SVGIG (reference sequence). Trimming left V 0 bases short and J 6 bases short, with 11 bases between. The CDR3 covers 13 residues. CDR3 in DNA: TGTGCCTGGAGTGTAATAGGCGGTAATGGCTACACCTTC. Translated, it gives CAWSVIGGNGYTF.